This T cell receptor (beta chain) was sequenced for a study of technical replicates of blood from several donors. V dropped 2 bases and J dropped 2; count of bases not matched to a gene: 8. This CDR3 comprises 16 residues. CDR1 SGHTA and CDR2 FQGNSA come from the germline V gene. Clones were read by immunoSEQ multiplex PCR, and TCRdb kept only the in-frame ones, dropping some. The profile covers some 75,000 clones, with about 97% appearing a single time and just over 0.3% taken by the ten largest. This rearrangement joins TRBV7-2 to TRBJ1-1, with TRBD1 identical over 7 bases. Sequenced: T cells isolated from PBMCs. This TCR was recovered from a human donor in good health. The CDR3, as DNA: TGTGCCAGCAGCTTAATTGGCAGGGGGATTAACACTGAAGCTTTCTTT. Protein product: CASSLIGRGINTEAFF.